The next 20 T cell receptor beta chains were all read from a single sample in a study of T cell repertoires in cytomegalovirus infection. These TCRs' antigens remain unknown. Using its own MiXCR run on the reads, TCRdb lists one record per CDR3 protein. This sample yields 100,000 to 150,000 distinct CDR3 sequences, of which roughly 32% are seen a single time; about 54% belongs to the top ten. Source: CD8+ T cells from cultured PBMCs, taken from culture after CMV antigen stimulation. The origin of the receptors is a human donor in good health (CMV status not recorded). Some clones in this sample may be carry-over from other donors' samples.

The gene calls are TRBV11-2 and TRBJ2-3; TRBD1 aligns across 7 bases. The J segment lost 6 bases and the V segment lost 3 bases, leaving 18 bases of the junction unmatched. Germline loops: CDR1 SGHAT, CDR2 FQNNGV. The CDR3 is 18 residues long. CDR3 DNA: TGTGCCAGCAGCTTTTCTTGGAACAGGGGAATCCAAACGGATACGCAGTATTTT. Translating gives CASSFSWNRGIQTDTQYF.

The chain employs TRBV19 and TRBJ2-1; TRBD2 is a possible D gene (5 bases). V was clipped by 3 bases and J by 4 bases, with 13 bases between them. The CDR3 sequence is 15 residues long. Per the germline V gene, CDR1 is LNHDA and CDR2 is SQIVND (reference sequence). CDR3 region: CASSIRRTDYNEQFF. The CDR3 bases are TGTGCCAGTAGTATTCGGAGGACCGATTACAATGAGCAGTTCTTC.

The CDR3 reads CASSRPGQPDGETQYF. In DNA, the CDR3 is TGTGCCAGCAGCAGACCGGGACAGCCCGATGGAGAGACCCAGTACTTC. The chain carries TRBV5-3 and TRBJ2-5, with 7 bases identical to TRBD1. TRBV5-3 has ORF status, its function being uncertain. The CDR3 is 16 residues long. V shed 8 bases, J shed 4 bases, and the junction held 17 bases outside the gene matches.

The sample holds many counts of this clonotype. The chain employs TRBV20-1 and TRBJ2-7; 11 bases map to TRBD1. The CDR3 runs 15 residues. After removal of 1 base from V and 3 bases from J, the junction contained 5 bases not matched to a gene. The V gene's germline CDR1 is DFQATT and CDR2 SNEGSKA (reference sequence). The chain's CDR3 is CSARGTGGGDYEQYF. As DNA, the CDR3 is TGCAGTGCTAGAGGGACAGGGGGCGGCGACTACGAGCAGTACTTC.

This clonotype was picked up a small number of times. The V gene is TRBV4-3, the J gene TRBJ2-1, with D hard to call. V lost 0 bases to trimming and J lost 7 bases, with 16 bases between them. This CDR3 is built from 16 residues. CDR1 and CDR2 (germline): LGHNA, YSLEER. The CDR3 protein is CASSQDVLNVENEQFF. The CDR3 DNA reads TGCGCCAGCAGCCAAGATGTCTTGAATGTGGAGAATGAGCAGTTCTTC.

The chain has TRBV5-1 and TRBJ1-1, with TRBD1 matching 8 bases. V gave up 2 bases and J gave up 2 bases; unmatched junction bases: 8. The germline V gene encodes CDR1 SGHRS and CDR2 YFSETQ. The CDR3 loop spans 16 amino acids. This CDR3 reads CASSFRTGTVNTEAFF. The CDR3, as DNA: TGCGCCAGCAGCTTCCGGACAGGGACGGTAAACACTGAAGCTTTCTTT.

This clonotype has at least ten counts. V is TRBV27 and J is TRBJ2-5; D remains ambiguous. Trimming took 5 bases from V and 2 from J, leaving 9 bases between them. This CDR3 is built from 13 residues. The germline V gene encodes CDR1 MNHEY and CDR2 SMNVEV (reference sequence). The CDR3 nucleotides read TGTGCCAGCAGTCCGAGATTTCAAGAGACCCAGTACTTC. It yields the protein CASSPRFQETQYF.

This rearrangement joins TRBV6-5 to TRBJ2-1, with no clear D. Trimming cost V 2 bases and J 8 bases, with 16 bases left between them. The CDR3 contains 15 residues. Per the germline V gene, CDR1 is MNHEY and CDR2 is SVGAGI. The CDR3 region is CASSYGVRAWDEQFF. The CDR3 DNA sequence: TGTGCCAGCAGTTACGGGGTTCGCGCATGGGATGAGCAGTTCTTC.

CDR3 protein: CASSYLPSQGDRGQFF. As DNA, the CDR3 is TGTGCCAGCAGTTATCTTCCGTCACAGGGGGATCGGGGGCAGTTCTTC. The rearrangement links TRBV6-5 to TRBJ2-1, with 8 bases matching TRBD1. This CDR3 has 16 amino acids. Trimming cost V 3 bases and J 12 bases; bases outside gene matches: 16. CDR1 MNHEY and CDR2 SVGAGI come from the germline V gene.

The V call is TRBV6-2 or TRBV6-3, the J call TRBJ1-5; D may be TRBD1 (6 bases). The CDR3 totals 15 residues. Trimming took 9 bases from V and 1 from J, leaving 16 bases between them. Germline CDR1 MNHEY, CDR2 SVGEGT. The CDR3 protein is CASRQQGRSNQPQHF. In DNA form, the CDR3 reads TGTGCCAGTCGCCAACAGGGTAGGAGCAATCAGCCCCAGCATTTT.

The chain recombines TRBV5-5 with TRBJ2-7; TRBD1 matches at 9 bases. Unmatched junction bases numbered 7, after V lost 4 bases and J lost 2 bases. From germline, CDR1 is SGHKS and CDR2 YYEKEE (reference sequence). This CDR3 region has 15 residues. CDR3 amino acids: CASSLRDRVTYEQYF. In DNA form, the CDR3 reads TGTGCCAGCAGCCTAAGGGACAGGGTAACCTACGAGCAGTACTTC.

V gene TRBV7-3 combines with J gene TRBJ1-1; 7 bases align to TRBD1. Germline lookup yields CDR1 SGHTA and CDR2 FQGTGA. V shed 9 bases, J shed 3 bases, and the junction held 4 bases outside the gene matches. The CDR3 has 12 amino acids. CDR3 protein: CARGQVDTEAFF. The CDR3 nucleotides read TGTGCCAGAGGACAGGTTGACACTGAAGCTTTCTTT.

This clonotype turned up a few times. The gene calls are TRBV6-2 or TRBV6-3 and TRBJ2-2; 7 bases are a match to TRBD2. Germline CDR1 MNHEY, CDR2 SVGEGT. The ends lost 6 bases at V and 4 bases at J; junction bases unmatched: 11. The CDR3 is 16 amino acids. CDR3 bases: TGTGCCAGCAGCGCACGCGGAGCGGGGTCCACCGGGGAGCTGTTTTTT. Encoded protein: CASSARGAGSTGELFF.

This chain joins TRBV2 and TRBJ1-2; 10 bases line up with TRBD1. CDR1 and CDR2 from the germline V gene are SNHLY and FYNNEI. The CDR3 totals 17 residues. V lost 3 bases, J lost 8 bases, and 15 bases stayed unmatched. CDR3 nucleotides: TGTGCCAGCAGTGAGGTGGGGGGGGCCGGGACAGGGGACGGCTACACCTTC. Translated: CASSEVGGAGTGDGYTF.

The rearrangement joins TRBV12-3 or TRBV12-4 to TRBJ1-1; D not certain. The CDR3 sequence is 13 residues long. V was cut by 3 bases and J by 4 bases, with 9 bases left in between. The CDR3 spells CASSFAGGTEAFF. The CDR3 nucleotides are TGTGCCAGCAGTTTCGCTGGAGGCACTGAAGCTTTCTTT.

The V gene is TRBV4-3, the J gene TRBJ2-1; possibly TRBD2 for D (5 bases). V lost 3 bases and J lost 13, with 19 bases in between. Germline CDR1 and CDR2: LGHNA and YSLEER. The CDR3 totals 14 residues. The DNA for the CDR3 is TGCGCCAGCAGCCATGGACTGTTTAGTCCGCTACAGTTCTTC. Its translation is CASSHGLFSPLQFF.

CDR3 residues: CASSFVAPPDSPLHF. CDR3 DNA sequence: TGCGCCAGCAGCTTCGTAGCCCCTCCTGATTCACCCCTCCACTTT. The rearrangement joins TRBV5-1 to TRBJ1-6; D unclear. The CDR3 has 15 residues. CDR1 is SGHRS and CDR2 is YFSETQ in the germline V gene. Trimming cost V 2 bases and J 8 bases, with 14 bases left between them.

This clonotype came up a few times. This chain uses TRBV19 with TRBJ2-1; 11 positions match TRBD2. V shed 1 base, J shed 6 bases, and the junction held 5 bases outside the gene matches. From germline, CDR1 is LNHDA and CDR2 SQIVND (reference sequence). This CDR3 region has 16 residues. DNA of the CDR3: TGTGCCAGTAGTATAGCGCGACTAGCGGGGATCAATGAGCAGTTCTTC. This encodes CASSIARLAGINEQFF.

The chain couples TRBV2 to TRBJ2-3; no reliable D call. The germline gives CDR1 SNHLY, CDR2 FYNNEI. The CDR3 is made up of 17 amino acids. The ends were cut back, 5 bases at V and 1 base at J, with 19 bases in the middle. The CDR3 sequence is CASSSPPSGRRTDTQYF. The DNA of the CDR3 is TGTGCCAGCAGTTCCCCCCCAAGTGGACGTCGCACAGATACGCAGTATTTT.

The chain joins TRBV6-2 or TRBV6-3 to TRBJ1-5; 7 nucleotides agree with TRBD1. After removal of 2 bases from V and 3 bases from J, the junction contained 16 bases not matched to a gene. This CDR3 contains 19 residues. Germline assignment: CDR1 MNHEY and CDR2 SVGEGT. CDR3 DNA: TGTGCCAGCAGTTACCGCCGGGACAGTACTGATCGGCTCAATCAGCCCCAGCATTTT. Protein product: CASSYRRDSTDRLNQPQHF.